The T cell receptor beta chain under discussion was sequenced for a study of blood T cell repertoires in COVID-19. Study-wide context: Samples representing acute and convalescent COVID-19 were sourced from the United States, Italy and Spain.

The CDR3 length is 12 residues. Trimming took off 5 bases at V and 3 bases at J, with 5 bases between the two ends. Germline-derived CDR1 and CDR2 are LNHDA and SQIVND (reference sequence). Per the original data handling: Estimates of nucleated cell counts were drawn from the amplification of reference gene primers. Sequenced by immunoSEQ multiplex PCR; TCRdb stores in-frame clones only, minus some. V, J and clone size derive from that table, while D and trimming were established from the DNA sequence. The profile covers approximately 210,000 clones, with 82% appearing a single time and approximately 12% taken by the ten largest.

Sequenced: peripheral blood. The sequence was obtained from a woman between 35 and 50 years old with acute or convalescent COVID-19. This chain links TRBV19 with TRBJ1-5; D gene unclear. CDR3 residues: CASSGPNQPQHF. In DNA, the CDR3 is TGTGCCAGTAGTGGGCCCAATCAGCCCCAGCATTTT.